Following are 19 T cell receptor beta chains from one sample sequenced in a study of blood T cell repertoires in COVID-19. Generated by immunoSEQ multiplex PCR, the TCRdb table keeps only in-frame clones and is missing some. The profile covers under 45,000 clones, with roughly 83% appearing a single time and approximately 25% taken by the ten largest. Sequenced sample: peripheral blood. These receptors were collected from a human donor with acute or convalescent COVID-19. The donor label of this sample is uncertain.

This rearrangement joins TRBV5-6 to TRBJ2-3, with TRBD1 matching 7 bases. Germline V CDR1 and CDR2: SGHDT, YYEEEE. The CDR3 has 16 residues. The V gene end was trimmed by 4 bases and the J gene end by 0 bases; junction bases not matched to a gene: 8. The chain's CDR3 is CASSLYRGPSTDTQYF. DNA for the CDR3: TGTGCCAGCAGCCTATACAGGGGACCCAGCACAGATACGCAGTATTTT.

The chain employs TRBV18 and TRBJ1-6; tentatively, D is TRBD1 (6 bases). Germline CDR1 reads KGHSH; CDR2 reads LQKENI. This CDR3 has 14 residues. Trimming stripped 6 bases from V and 7 bases from J, with 13 bases between. The CDR3 sequence is CASSPTGGNSPLHF. CDR3 sequence (DNA): TGTGCCAGCTCCCCCACGGGGGGCAATTCACCCCTCCACTTT.

The chain has TRBV4-3 and TRBJ2-3; D might be TRBD2 (5 bases). Germline V gene lookup returns CDR1 LGHNA and CDR2 YSLEER. CDR3 length equals 13 residues. V lost 0 bases to trimming and J lost 7 bases, with 8 bases between them. The DNA of the CDR3 is TGCGCCAGCAGCCAAGAACCGGGGTATACGCAGTATTTT. Amino acids: CASSQEPGYTQYF.

The chain joins TRBV18 to TRBJ1-1; 7 positions agree with TRBD1. Germline-derived CDR1 and CDR2 are KGHSH and LQKENI. Losses at the gene ends were 2 bases for V and 0 bases for J; bases not matched to a gene: 6. This CDR3 is built from 16 residues. CDR3 bases: TGTGCCAGCTCACCATGGGACAGACTCATGAACACTGAAGCTTTCTTT. Its translation: CASSPWDRLMNTEAFF.

J is TRBJ1-6 and V is TRBV6-1; D unresolved. CDR3 size: 23 residues. Germline V gene lookup returns CDR1 MNHNS and CDR2 SASEGT. V dropped 0 bases and J dropped 0 bases, with 27 bases sitting between them. This chain's CDR3 is CASSEALRLIGVSPSSYNSPLHF. CDR3 sequence (DNA): TGTGCCAGCAGTGAAGCGCTCCGCCTTATCGGGGTTTCTCCCAGCTCCTATAATTCACCCCTCCACTTT.

This chain joins TRBV6-2 or TRBV6-3 and TRBJ1-1, with D possibly TRBD1 on 6 matching bases. Germline loops: CDR1 MNHEY, CDR2 SVGEGT. The CDR3 is 16 amino acids. Trimming pared 6 bases from V and 2 bases from J, leaving 19 bases between. The CDR3 is CASSPPSDRINTEAFF. CDR3 nucleotide sequence: TGTGCCAGCAGCCCGCCCTCCGACAGGATTAACACTGAAGCTTTCTTT.

The chain is built from TRBV9 and TRBJ2-3, with TRBD1 matching 9 bases. Germline CDR1 SGDLS, CDR2 YYNGEE. V gave up 4 bases and J gave up 6 bases; unmatched junction bases: 6. The CDR3 is made up of 14 amino acids. The CDR3 bases are TGTGCCAGCAGCCTGGGACAGGGAGGGGATACGCAGTATTTT. Translation: CASSLGQGGDTQYF.

V and J are TRBV6-2 or TRBV6-3 and TRBJ2-2, with 10 nucleotides matching TRBD1. Germline V CDR1 and CDR2: MNHEY, SVGEGT. Losses at the gene ends were 4 bases for V and 7 bases for J; bases not matched to a gene: 6. CDR3 length equals 15 residues. The CDR3 spells CASSSGTGVSGELFF. The CDR3 DNA sequence: TGTGCCAGCAGTTCCGGGACAGGGGTTAGCGGGGAGCTGTTTTTT.

J is TRBJ1-1 and V is TRBV7-2; D remains unclear. V shed 0 bases and J shed 7 bases, with 6 bases lying between them. The CDR3 runs 12 residues. Germline CDR1 and CDR2: SGHTA and FQGNSA. The CDR3 reads CASSLARDEAFF. CDR3 sequence (DNA): TGTGCCAGCAGCTTAGCGCGGGATGAAGCTTTCTTT.

The chain is built from TRBV18 and TRBJ2-3; the D gene is possibly TRBD2 (5 bases). V was cut by 2 bases and J by 3 bases, with 12 bases left in between. The CDR3 consists of 15 residues. The V gene's germline CDR1 is KGHSH and CDR2 LQKENI. This CDR3 is CASSPKQGGTDTQYF. The CDR3 bases are TGTGCCAGCTCACCAAAACAAGGAGGAACAGATACGCAGTATTTT.

This clone was counted only a few times. The rearrangement links TRBV9 to TRBJ2-2; D not resolved. With 2 bases removed from V and 6 bases from J, the gap between germline ends came to 11 bases. There are 14 residues in the CDR3. CDR1 and CDR2 (germline): SGDLS, YYNGEE. CDR3 nucleotides: TGTGCCAGCAGCGTTGAGTTTCCCCCCGGGGAGCTGTTTTTT. It yields the protein CASSVEFPPGELFF.

The CDR3 loop is CASVPGQGYEQYF. The CDR3 DNA reads TGTGCCAGCGTTCCGGGACAGGGCTACGAGCAGTACTTC. The rearrangement joins TRBV6-5 to TRBJ2-7; 9 bases line up with TRBD1. V shed 8 bases and J 3 bases; nucleotides not matched to a gene: 5. Looked up from germline, CDR1 is MNHEY and CDR2 is SVGAGI. This CDR3 has 13 amino acids.

The genes are TRBV5-6 and TRBJ1-3; D not resolved. The CDR3 spans 18 residues. Between the trimmed V and J ends, which lost 4 bases and 0 bases, there was a span of 20 bases. CDR1 is SGHDT and CDR2 is YYEEEE in the germline V gene. The CDR3 here is CASSPSDNPIISGNTIYF. Written as DNA, the CDR3 is TGTGCCAGCAGCCCCTCCGACAACCCGATCATCTCTGGAAACACCATATATTTT.

This clone was counted only a few times. The chain combines TRBV9 with TRBJ1-2; TRBD1 matches 8 bases. J gave up 7 bases and V 3 bases, and 8 bases lay outside the gene matches. The germline CDR1 and CDR2 sequences are SGDLS and YYNGEE. This CDR3 region has 14 residues. This CDR3 is CASSGQGTRSGYTF. The CDR3 coding sequence is TGTGCCAGCAGCGGACAGGGGACGAGGAGTGGCTACACCTTC.

The rearrangement uses TRBV3-1 (or the pseudogene TRBV3-2) and TRBJ2-7, with D possibly being TRBD1 (5 bases). The germline V gene encodes CDR1 LGHDT and CDR2 YNNKEL (reference sequence). Deletions cut 1 base from V and 5 bases from J, with 18 bases between. The CDR3 is 16 residues long. The CDR3 DNA sequence: TGTGCCAGCAGCCAAGCGAGGCGTCAGGGTCTCAACGAGCAGTACTTC. The encoded protein is CASSQARRQGLNEQYF.

DNA for the CDR3: TGTGCCAGCAGCCAATTTAGAGGGGGCGGTCAAGAGACCCAGTACTTC. This encodes CASSQFRGGGQETQYF. This chain links TRBV14 with TRBJ2-5; 7 bases match TRBD1. V lost 2 bases, J lost 2 bases, and 8 bases stayed unmatched. Germline V gene data show CDR1 as SGHDN and CDR2 as FVKESK. This CDR3 has 16 amino acids.

In its sample, this clone was seen a few times. The CDR3: CASSYSGEGQPQHF. The CDR3, as DNA: TGCGCCAGCAGCTACTCAGGGGAGGGACAGCCCCAGCATTTT. This chain links TRBV5-1 with TRBJ1-5; possibly TRBD1 for D (6 bases). Germline CDR1 reads SGHRS; CDR2 reads YFSETQ. The CDR3 covers 14 residues. The V gene lost 3 bases and the J gene lost 7 bases, with 14 bases spanning the gap.

This clone was seen just once. The chain carries TRBV5-4 and TRBJ1-4; D may be TRBD1 (5 bases). Per the germline V gene, CDR1 is SGHNT and CDR2 is YYREEE (reference sequence). There are 15 residues in the CDR3. The V end was cut by 4 bases, the J end by 5 bases, with 15 bases between. The chain's CDR3 is CASSRGGNENEKLFF. CDR3 nucleotides: TGTGCCAGCAGCCGTGGGGGGAACGAGAATGAAAAACTGTTTTTT.

V gene TRBV29-1 combines with J gene TRBJ1-3; D gene uncertain. The germline V gene has CDR1 SQVTM and CDR2 ANQGSEA. V shed 4 bases and J shed 0 bases, with 10 bases lying between them. This CDR3 comprises 14 residues. The CDR3 loop is CSVVGGSSGNTIYF. The CDR3 region has the DNA TGCAGCGTTGTAGGCGGAAGCTCTGGAAACACCATATATTTT.